This T cell receptor beta chain was observed in a study of shared clonotypes between healthy human individuals. This CDR3 contains 18 residues. Trimming left V 0 bases short and J 2 bases short, with 20 bases between. The germline gives CDR1 SGHRS, CDR2 YFSETQ. The assay was immunoSEQ multiplex PCR, and TCRdb's table has in-frame clones only and misses some. The sample consists of 1,100,000 or so clones, approximately 78% of them appearing once. Sequencing input: memory CD4+ T cells from PBMCs. Subset specified: CD45RA-negative fraction. This clonotype was sampled from a man between 18 and 35 years old in good health. Some clones in this sample may be carry-over from other donors' samples. The chain joins TRBV5-1 to TRBJ1-2; D not certain. For the CDR3, the DNA is TGCGCCAGCAGCTTGGCCGGTTCTGTAGGACTCACGAACTATGGCTACACCTTC. Protein: CASSLAGSVGLTNYGYTF. Variable domain in full (rest from reference TRBV5-1 and TRBJ1-2): KAGVTQTPRYLIKTRGQQVTLSCSPISGHRSVSWYQQTPGQGLQFLFEYFSETQRNKGNFPGRFSGRQFSNSRSEMNVSTLELGDSALYLCASSLAGSVGLTNYGYTFGSGTRLTVV.